Sequencing of this T cell receptor beta chain was carried out in a study of T cell responses to AZD1222 COVID-19 vaccine. The study, taken as a whole, reports: CD4 TCRs associated with vaccination spanned spike, dominating at 160-218 and 743-854.

Of note for this clone: Antigen unknown.

The CDR3 has 15 residues. V was trimmed by 8 bases and J by 2 bases, leaving 16 bases between them. In germline, CDR1 is SGHNT, CDR2 YENEEA. Sequencing used immunoSEQ multiplex PCR; TCRdb keeps in-frame clones, though not all of them. This table holds around 140,000 clones, 86% found once. This chain joins TRBV11-3 and TRBJ2-1; D not certain. The source of this sequence is an adult who received the AZD1222 COVID-19 vaccine. This specimen was peripheral blood, taken 28 days after the second AZD1222 dose. The CDR3 loop is CASASADGAYNEQFF. The CDR3 DNA follows: TGTGCCAGCGCATCTGCGGACGGAGCCTACAATGAGCAGTTCTTC.